This paragraph reports one TCR beta chain. Its target is unknown. The data derive from a study of T cells in narcolepsy. Whole-study findings and limits: Some memory CD4+ repertoires had no autoreactive clone sequences.

Using immunoSEQ multiplex PCR, the repertoire was profiled, and TCRdb retains in-frame clones only, with some absent. The table has approximately 25,000 clones, 60% to 85% seen once. Sample: memory (CD45RA-) CD4+ T cells from blood. The sequence was obtained from a human donor in good health.

CDR3 in DNA: TGTGCCAGCAGTGAATGGGGGCAGGCCGATCTAAACACCGGGGAGCTGTTTTTT. Its translation: CASSEWGQADLNTGELFF. J is TRBJ2-2 and V is TRBV6-1, with D perhaps matching TRBD1 (6 bases). Trimming took off 2 bases at V and 2 bases at J, with 18 bases between the two ends. This CDR3 region has 18 residues. Per germline, CDR1 MNHNS and CDR2 SASEGT.